A selection of T cell receptor beta chains follows, all from one sample in a study of blood T cell repertoires in COVID-19. Here immunoSEQ multiplex PCR was the method, and the copy in TCRdb shows in-frame clones only, minus some. The profile shows about 140,000 clones, 65% to 85% of them singletons. The sample was PBMCs or T cells enriched from blood (not recorded which). Receptor source: a man between 65 and 85 years old who had been exposed to COVID-19. Both conserved end residues are part of each CDR3. The D gene is left open where the match is weak. A row's size may be missing; if present it is once, few, many or a size class.

CDR3 protein: CASSPSLGNTIYF
CDR3 DNA: TGCGCCAGCAGCCCGTCACTAGGAAACACCATATATTTT
D gene: .
V gene: TRBV4-1
clone size: .
CDR3 length: 13
J gene: TRBJ1-3

CDR3 protein: CASSYSRGLAGDTQYF
CDR3 DNA: TGTGCCAGCAGTTACTCGCGGGGACTAGCTGGAGATACGCAGTATTTT
D gene: TRBD2
V gene: TRBV6-5
clone size: .
CDR3 length: 16
J gene: TRBJ2-3

CDR3 protein: CATSSRVTGGELFF
CDR3 DNA: TGTGCCACCAGCTCGCGGGTAACTGGCGGGGAGCTGTTTTTT
D gene: .
V gene: TRBV15
clone size: many
CDR3 length: 14
J gene: TRBJ2-2

CDR3 protein: CASSQGTSGNNYGYTF
CDR3 DNA: TGTGCCAGCAGCCAAGGTACCTCGGGGAACAACTATGGCTACACCTTC
D gene: .
V gene: TRBV14
clone size: .
CDR3 length: 16
J gene: TRBJ1-2

CDR3 protein: CASSLDPEKLFF
CDR3 DNA: TGTGCCAGCTCACTAGATCCCGAAAAACTGTTTTTT
D gene: .
V gene: TRBV18
clone size: once
CDR3 length: 12
J gene: TRBJ1-4

CDR3 protein: CAWVGQGYSPLHF
CDR3 DNA: TGTGCCTGGGTTGGACAGGGGTATTCACCCCTCCACTTT
D gene: TRBD1
V gene: TRBV30
clone size: .
CDR3 length: 13
J gene: TRBJ1-6

CDR3 protein: CASSPGSARLDSDEQFF
CDR3 DNA: TGCGCCAGCAGTCCGGGATCGGCTAGGCTAGACTCGGATGAGCAGTTCTTC
D gene: .
V gene: TRBV10-2
clone size: .
CDR3 length: 17
J gene: TRBJ2-1

CDR3 protein: CASSIVDRGPGNTIYF
CDR3 DNA: TGTGCCAGTAGTATCGTGGACAGGGGTCCTGGAAACACCATATATTTT
D gene: TRBD1
V gene: TRBV19
clone size: .
CDR3 length: 16
J gene: TRBJ1-3

CDR3 protein: CASSEGLGNEQFF
CDR3 DNA: TGTGCCAGCAGTGAGGGACTAGGCAATGAGCAGTTCTTC
D gene: TRBD2
V gene: TRBV28
clone size: .
CDR3 length: 13
J gene: TRBJ2-1

CDR3 protein: CASSSTLDEQYF
CDR3 DNA: TGTGCCAGCAGTTCCACACTAGACGAGCAGTACTTC
D gene: .
V gene: TRBV6-5
clone size: .
CDR3 length: 12
J gene: TRBJ2-7

CDR3 protein: CASRTGTANTEAFF
CDR3 DNA: TGTGCCAGTAGGACCGGGACAGCCAACACTGAAGCTTTCTTT
D gene: TRBD1
V gene: TRBV19
clone size: .
CDR3 length: 14
J gene: TRBJ1-1

CDR3 protein: CASRNSGTDPYGYTF
CDR3 DNA: TGTGCCAGCAGAAATTCCGGGACAGACCCCTATGGCTACACCTTC
D gene: TRBD1
V gene: TRBV7-9
clone size: .
CDR3 length: 15
J gene: TRBJ1-2

CDR3 protein: CASSHYSQPQHF
CDR3 DNA: TGTGCCAGCAGCCACTATTCCCAGCCCCAGCATTTT
D gene: .
V gene: TRBV12-3/TRBV12-4
clone size: once
CDR3 length: 12
J gene: TRBJ1-5

CDR3 protein: CASSPGTGGDTEAFF
CDR3 DNA: TGTGCCAGCTCACCGGGGACAGGGGGAGACACTGAAGCTTTCTTT
D gene: TRBD1
V gene: TRBV18
clone size: .
CDR3 length: 15
J gene: TRBJ1-1

CDR3 protein: CASSTGTGNNEQFF
CDR3 DNA: TGTGCCAGCAGTACCGGGACAGGGAACAATGAGCAGTTCTTC
D gene: TRBD1
V gene: TRBV7-9
clone size: .
CDR3 length: 14
J gene: TRBJ2-1

CDR3 protein: CASSSVGTATYEQYF
CDR3 DNA: TGCGCCAGCAGCTCCGTGGGGACAGCAACCTACGAGCAGTACTTC
D gene: TRBD1
V gene: TRBV5-1
clone size: .
CDR3 length: 15
J gene: TRBJ2-7

CDR3 protein: CASSFTAAYGYTF
CDR3 DNA: TGTGCCAGCAGCTTTACCGCGGCATATGGCTACACCTTC
D gene: .
V gene: TRBV5-8
clone size: .
CDR3 length: 13
J gene: TRBJ1-2

CDR3 protein: CASSPRQANNEQFF
CDR3 DNA: TGTGCCAGCAGCCCCCGTCAAGCCAACAATGAGCAGTTCTTC
D gene: .
V gene: TRBV9
clone size: once
CDR3 length: 14
J gene: TRBJ2-1

CDR3 protein: CASRTGLAGTDTQYF
CDR3 DNA: TGTGCCAGCAGGACCGGACTAGCGGGCACAGATACGCAGTATTTT
D gene: TRBD2
V gene: TRBV7-9
clone size: .
CDR3 length: 15
J gene: TRBJ2-3

CDR3 protein: CASSRRTSGRLMTGELFF
CDR3 DNA: TGTGCCAGCAGCCGGCGGACTAGCGGGAGGCTAATGACCGGGGAGCTGTTTTTT
D gene: TRBD2
V gene: TRBV7-2
clone size: .
CDR3 length: 18
J gene: TRBJ2-2

CDR3 protein: CARSLARQLVIYQPQHF
CDR3 DNA: TGTGCCAGAAGCTTAGCGCGACAACTGGTGATTTATCAGCCCCAGCATTTT
D gene: .
V gene: TRBV7-5
clone size: .
CDR3 length: 17
J gene: TRBJ1-5

CDR3 protein: CASSRRGTGDYNEQFF
CDR3 DNA: TGTGCCAGCAGTCGCCGTGGGACAGGGGATTACAATGAGCAGTTCTTC
D gene: TRBD1
V gene: TRBV7-9
clone size: .
CDR3 length: 16
J gene: TRBJ2-1

CDR3 protein: CASSFRLTASNEQFF
CDR3 DNA: TGTGCCAGCAGCTTCCGCCTAACTGCTAGCAATGAGCAGTTCTTC
D gene: .
V gene: TRBV7-2
clone size: .
CDR3 length: 15
J gene: TRBJ2-1

CDR3 protein: CASTGTAPLNTEAFF
CDR3 DNA: TGTGCCAGCACCGGGACAGCTCCCTTGAACACTGAAGCTTTCTTT
D gene: TRBD1
V gene: TRBV28
clone size: few
CDR3 length: 15
J gene: TRBJ1-1